This record looks at one T cell receptor (beta chain) sequence and its context. Its antigen specificity is not known. No base quality values were provided; no much bigger clone lies one nucleotide off. Counted from cysteine to phenylalanine, this CDR3 has 17 amino acids. Kept here is only the CDR3 DNA, which spans 51 bases and is read in frame from base 1. V is clipped by 2 bases and J by 4 bases, and the sequence between their germline boundaries is 17 bases long. The germline V gene (reference sequence) provides CDR1 LNHNV and CDR2 YYDKDF. The sample comes from a study of blood T cell repertoires in COVID-19 (dated by TCRdb to about 2020). Turning to the overall study: The collaborator samples originated in the United States, Italy and Spain and spanned the acute and convalescent phases of COVID-19. The material from the prospective study consisted of cDNA or gDNA derived from T cells, B-cell-depleted T cells, or PBMCs. The dataset comprised deeply sampled blood TCRbeta repertoires from subjects exposed to, actively infected with, or recovered from COVID-19. A freely available public database, intended as a resource for researchers studying the immune response to SARS-CoV-2, is where the repertoires were released. The samples were drawn from the first 160 participants of the ongoing ImmuneRACE study and from roughly 1,300 subjects provided by 6 global collaborators. The sample metadata nearly always contained a de-identified subject ID, COVID-19 status, age in years and sex. Where available, HLA class I and class II types were taken from metadata supplied by the sample provider and were not determined by assay-based typing.

Study-level results and caveats: The amount of clinical and demographic metadata varied by source and participant and was provided uncurated.

TCRbeta CDR3 regions were amplified from genomic DNA using the immunoSEQ Assay, a bias-controlled multiplex PCR. In the source study's methods: The number of nucleated cells in each sample was estimated from the amplification of reference gene primers within the assay. To quantify the absolute abundance of each unique TCRbeta CDR3 rearrangement, sequence reads were collapsed and filtered. Productive Simpson clonality was computed per sample as the square root of Simpson's diversity index over productive rearrangements. TCRdb holds this immuneACCESS table with in-frame rearrangements only. Some clones are missing; in checked studies, unresolved V genes explain under half, and the rest has no known cause. V, J and clone size reflect that table, while D and trimming were determined from the DNA. Here the sample has roughly 400,000 clones; 70% to 90% occur a single time. 1.4% of the sample is in the top ten clones.

Enrolling through a virtual design, the prospective study's participants ranged in age from roughly 18 to 100 years and lived across 24 United States geographic areas. In the prospective study, participants were assigned to cohorts based on the clinical history participants reported in a screening survey and a study questionnaire. A participant counted as exposed if, within 2 weeks of entering the study, that participant had been in contact with someone who had a PCR-confirmed or clinician-diagnosed COVID-19 case. Each participant in the prospective study had whole blood, serum and a nasopharyngeal or oropharyngeal swab collected by mobile phlebotomists. Over an approximately 2-month period, participants in the prospective study had the option of providing additional blood draws and questionnaires. Blood samples from the prospective study were shipped frozen or at room temperature prior to DNA extraction.

This sequence was found in a woman younger than 35 who had been exposed to COVID-19. The V and J segments used are TRBV15 and TRBJ1-4; 5 matching bases give a weak D call of TRBD1. Sequenced material: PBMCs or T cells enriched from blood (not recorded which). The CDR3 corresponds to CATSRPSIGAGNEKLFF. The nucleotides are TGTGCCACCAGCAGACCCTCGATTGGGGCTGGTAATGAAAAACTGTTTTTT.